Detailed here is one TCR beta chain. Its antigen remains unknown. Amplification of TCR beta used genomic DNA extracted from peripheral blood. Germline V CDR1 and CDR2: SGHTA, FQGNSA. This CDR3 has 14 residues. V dropped 2 bases and J dropped 5 bases, with 12 bases sitting between them. A mixed TRB-A/B primer pool amplified rearranged TRB by multiplex touch-down PCR. A single record per CDR3 protein comes from TCRdb applying MiXCR to the multiplex PCR reads. The sample has around 2,000 distinct CDR3 sequences; about 60% are singletons. This specimen belongs to a study of T cell repertoires in aging, cancer and after chemotherapy. Study findings and constraints: Compared with age-matched healthy donors, untreated hematological or solid cancer patients showed higher blood TCR clonality.

This receptor was taken from a human donor with a blood cancer. V usage is TRBV7-2 and J usage is TRBJ2-5, with D possibly being TRBD1 or TRBD2 (5 bases each). Input material: blood. The CDR3 protein is CASSLFGGVETQYF. The CDR3 nucleotides read TGTGCCAGCAGCTTATTTGGGGGTGTGGAGACCCAGTACTTC.